This entry describes one TCR beta chain. The sample originates from a study of OX40 agonist ivuxolimab in advanced cancers. Sequencing was performed with immunoSEQ multiplex PCR; in TCRdb, only in-frame clones are kept and a portion is missing. The profile shows about 51,000 clones, about 77% of them singletons. Germline values: CDR1 SGHRS, CDR2 YFSETQ. There are 14 residues in the CDR3. V lost 4 bases and J 0 bases, leaving 11 bases between the germline ends. The sequence was obtained from an adult with an advanced solid tumor such as melanoma, head and neck, liver or kidney cancer. V is TRBV5-1 and J is TRBJ2-7; D uncertain. Sequencing was performed on CD4+ or CD8+ T cells sorted from blood, taken in a trial of the OX40 agonist ivuxolimab. The chain's CDR3 is CASSQGASSYEQYF. The CDR3, as DNA: TGCGCCAGCAGCCAAGGCGCGAGCTCCTACGAGCAGTACTTC. The whole variable domain, filled in from reference TRBV5-1 and TRBJ2-7, reads KAGVTQTPRYLIKTRGQQVTLSCSPISGHRSVSWYQQTPGQGLQFLFEYFSETQRNKGNFPGRFSGRQFSNSRSEMNVSTLELGDSALYLCASSQGASSYEQYFGPGTRLTVT.